Included here is one T cell receptor (beta chain) sequence, with context. Its specificity is not known. The data were obtained in a study of T cell responses to AZD1222 COVID-19 vaccine. On the study more broadly: Second-dose timings of about 4 or about 12 weeks were pooled.

General observations from the study: White British ancestry dominated among donors, who included more females, and clonal diversity was possibly underestimated.

TCRdb's table, derived via immunoSEQ multiplex PCR, lists solely in-frame clones and lacks some. The table records nearly 110,000 clones, around 87% of them present only once. The ends were cut back, 7 bases at V and 2 bases at J, with 9 bases in the middle. The length of the CDR3 is 13 residues. Germline CDR1 and CDR2: MDHEN and SYDVKM. The sample here was peripheral blood, taken on day 0 of AZD1222 vaccination. V is TRBV28 and J is TRBJ1-5; TRBD1 is a possible D gene (5 bases). The TCR comes from an adult in good health. The CDR3 sequence: CASTGTRNQPQHF. The CDR3 region has the DNA TGTGCCAGCACGGGGACCCGCAATCAGCCCCAGCATTTT.